This entry is about one TCR beta chain. The sample originates from a study of OX40 agonist ivuxolimab in advanced cancers. This table comes from immunoSEQ multiplex PCR, and its TCRdb copy is limited to in-frame clones, with some not included. The table includes 15,000 to 25,000 clones, 75% to 85% detected once. The CDR3 sequence is 14 residues long. Trimming took off 5 bases at V and 4 bases at J, with 13 bases between the two ends. Germline CDR1 MNHNY, CDR2 SVGAGI (reference sequence). Material: CD4+ or CD8+ T cells sorted from blood, obtained in a trial of the OX40 agonist ivuxolimab. This sequence originates from an adult with an advanced solid tumor such as melanoma, head and neck, liver or kidney cancer. This sequence joins TRBV6-6 and TRBJ2-3; D possibly corresponds to TRBD2 (6 bases). CDR3 nucleotide sequence: TGTGCCAGCAGTCTACTAGCTTTGCCAGATACGCAGTATTTT. Amino acids: CASSLLALPDTQYF.